These 10 T cell receptor beta chains were sequenced from one sample in a study of PD-1 blockade in mismatch repair-deficient tumors. The data were produced by immunoSEQ multiplex PCR, yet TCRdb's version contains in-frame clones alone and is incomplete. The sample shows about 63,000 clones, more than 70% of them seen only once. The input for sequencing was peripheral blood, taken 52 weeks after starting pembrolizumab. These receptors were obtained from an adult with mismatch repair-deficient cancer.

This clone showed up just once. The CDR3 loop is CASRYEAGVSYNEQFF. CDR3 coding DNA: TGTGCCAGTAGGTACGAAGCGGGAGTCTCCTACAATGAGCAGTTCTTC. The chain couples TRBV19 to TRBJ2-1; TRBD2 agrees at 8 bases. After removal of 6 bases from V and 0 bases from J, the junction contained 7 bases not matched to a gene. Germline values: CDR1 LNHDA, CDR2 SQIVND (reference sequence). The CDR3 length is 16 residues.

The chain joins TRBV4-1 to TRBJ1-1; the match to TRBD1 covers 11 bases. V was clipped by 6 bases and J by 6 bases; unmatched bases: 6. This CDR3 is 14 amino acids long. Germline V CDR1 and CDR2: MGHRA, YSYEKL. The CDR3 spells CASSPGQGESEAFF. DNA of the CDR3: TGCGCCAGCAGTCCGGGACAGGGGGAATCTGAAGCTTTCTTT.

This chain joins TRBV5-4 and TRBJ1-1; unclear D gene. Per germline, CDR1 SGHNT and CDR2 YYREEE (reference sequence). The CDR3 covers 13 residues. V lost 3 bases and J 1 base, leaving 7 bases between the germline ends. DNA of the CDR3: TGTGCCAGCAGCTACGGGGAGAACACTGAAGCTTTCTTT. This gives the protein CASSYGENTEAFF.

CDR3 nucleotide sequence: TGTGCCAGCAGCTCCAAAGGAAGGACGGGAGCCTACGAGCAGTACTTC. Its protein product is CASSSKGRTGAYEQYF. This chain connects TRBV9 to TRBJ2-7; D is perhaps TRBD2 (6 bases). The CDR3 covers 16 residues. CDR1 is SGDLS and CDR2 is YYNGEE in the germline V gene. The V and J ends lost 4 bases and 2 bases respectively, with 19 bases between them.

CDR3 sequence reads: CASSLEPTDTQYF. The CDR3, as DNA: TGCGCCAGCAGCTTGGAACCCACAGATACGCAGTATTTT. This chain connects TRBV5-1 to TRBJ2-3, with D uncertain. The V end was cut by 0 bases, the J end by 2 bases, with 4 bases between. Germline V gene sequence: CDR1 SGHRS, CDR2 YFSETQ. This CDR3 comprises 13 residues.

The CDR3 is CASSPLDRPGGTEAFF. The CDR3 DNA follows: TGTGCCAGCAGCCCCCTCGACAGGCCGGGAGGCACTGAAGCTTTCTTT. This rearrangement joins TRBV11-2 to TRBJ1-1; a possible D gene is TRBD1 (6 bases). The CDR3 consists of 16 residues. Trimming left V 5 bases short and J 4 bases short, with 20 bases between. CDR1 is SGHAT and CDR2 is FQNNGV in the germline V gene.

The chain combines TRBV9 with TRBJ2-1; TRBD2 agrees at 12 bases. This CDR3 region has 14 residues. V was clipped by 0 bases and J by 8 bases; unmatched bases: 0. In germline, CDR1 is SGDLS, CDR2 YYNGEE. In nucleotides, the CDR3 is TGTGCCAGCAGCGTAGGACTAGCGGGAGATGAGCAGTTCTTC. This codes for CASSVGLAGDEQFF.

The chain employs TRBV27 and TRBJ2-5; weak D call: TRBD2 (5 bases). Germline-derived CDR1 and CDR2 are MNHEY and SMNVEV (reference sequence). The CDR3 consists of 11 residues. Trimming cost V 5 bases and J 4 bases, with 5 bases left between them. This CDR3 is CASSRGETQYF. CDR3 coding DNA: TGTGCCAGCAGTCGGGGAGAGACCCAGTACTTC.

The V and J genes are TRBV4-3 and TRBJ2-7; 9 nucleotides match TRBD1. The CDR3 is 13 residues long. J was trimmed by 1 base and V by 5 bases; bases with no gene match: 0. The germline V gene has CDR1 LGHNA and CDR2 YSLEER. The CDR3 region is CASSGTGSYEQYF. In nucleotides, the CDR3 is TGCGCCAGCAGCGGGACAGGGTCCTACGAGCAGTACTTC.

V and J are TRBV12-5 and TRBJ2-2; no definite D call. CDR3 length: 14 residues. The V gene lost 2 bases and the J gene lost 8 bases, with 12 bases spanning the gap. CDR1 and CDR2 from the germline V gene are LGHNT and FRNRAP. CDR3 DNA sequence: TGTGCTAGTGGTTTGTTGGCGGAGACTGGGGAGCTGTTTTTT. It encodes CASGLLAETGELFF.